A single T cell receptor beta chain is shown here with its context. The target antigen is unknown. This PCR relied on a set of 60 Vbeta primers and 13 Jbeta primers. This table comes from immunoSEQ multiplex PCR, and its TCRdb copy is limited to in-frame clones, with some not included. The table records about 200,000 clones, approximately 86% of them present only once. This record comes from a study of cytomegalovirus exposure and HLA in healthy donors. General study points: The classifier, whose performance was assessed in both the original and validation cohorts, reportedly diagnosed cytomegalovirus status with high specificity and sensitivity. Through in vitro validation, three CMV-associated chains were shown to be specific for CMV antigens.

The specimen sequenced was PBMCs. The clonotype originates from a young woman in good health and CMV-seronegative.

The chain's CDR3 is CASSPLLAGGSEQYF. The CDR3, as DNA: TGTGCCAGCTCACCGTTGCTAGCGGGAGGGAGCGAGCAGTACTTC. This chain uses TRBV18 with TRBJ2-7; 12 bases fit TRBD2. The CDR3 consists of 15 residues. The ends lost 3 bases at V and 6 bases at J; junction bases unmatched: 6. CDR1 is KGHSH and CDR2 is LQKENI in the germline V gene.